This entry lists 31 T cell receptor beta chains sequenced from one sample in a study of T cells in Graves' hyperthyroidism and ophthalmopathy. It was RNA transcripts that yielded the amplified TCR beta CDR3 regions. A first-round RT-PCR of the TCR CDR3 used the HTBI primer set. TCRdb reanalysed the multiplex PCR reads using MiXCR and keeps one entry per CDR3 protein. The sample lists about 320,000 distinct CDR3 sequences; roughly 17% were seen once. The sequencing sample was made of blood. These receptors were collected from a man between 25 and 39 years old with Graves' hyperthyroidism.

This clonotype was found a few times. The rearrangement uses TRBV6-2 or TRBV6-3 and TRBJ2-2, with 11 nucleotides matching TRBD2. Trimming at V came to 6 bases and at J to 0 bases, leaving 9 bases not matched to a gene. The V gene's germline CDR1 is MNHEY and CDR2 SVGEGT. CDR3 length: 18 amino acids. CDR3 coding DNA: TGTGCCAGCAGGGGTACTAGCGGGAGCGTCACGAACACCGGGGAGCTGTTTTTT. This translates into CASRGTSGSVTNTGELFF.

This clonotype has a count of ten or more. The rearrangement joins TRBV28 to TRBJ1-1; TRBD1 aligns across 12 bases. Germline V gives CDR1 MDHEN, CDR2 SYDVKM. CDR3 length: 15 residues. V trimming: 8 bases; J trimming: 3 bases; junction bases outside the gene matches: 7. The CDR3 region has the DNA TGTGCCAGCGGGGGACAGGGGGCGGGGGACACTGAAGCTTTCTTT. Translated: CASGGQGAGDTEAFF.

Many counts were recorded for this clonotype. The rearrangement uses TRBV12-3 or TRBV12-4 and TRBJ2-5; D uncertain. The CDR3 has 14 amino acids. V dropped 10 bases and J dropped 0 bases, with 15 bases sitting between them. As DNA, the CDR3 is TGTGCCACCGCCTGGGGATCGTACCAAGAGACCCAGTACTTC. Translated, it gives CATAWGSYQETQYF.

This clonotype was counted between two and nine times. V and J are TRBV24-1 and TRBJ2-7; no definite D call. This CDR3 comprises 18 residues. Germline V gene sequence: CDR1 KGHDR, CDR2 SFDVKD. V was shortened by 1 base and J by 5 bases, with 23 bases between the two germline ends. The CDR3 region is CATSDLVVPRPRLDEQYF. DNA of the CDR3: TGTGCCACCAGTGATTTAGTCGTCCCGAGGCCCCGCCTAGACGAGCAGTACTTC.

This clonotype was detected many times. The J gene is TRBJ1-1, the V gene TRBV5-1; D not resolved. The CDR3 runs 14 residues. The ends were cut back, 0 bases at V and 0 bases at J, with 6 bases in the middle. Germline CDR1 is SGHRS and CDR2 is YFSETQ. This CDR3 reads CASSLDGLNTEAFF. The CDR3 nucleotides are TGCGCCAGCAGCTTGGACGGTTTGAACACTGAAGCTTTCTTT.

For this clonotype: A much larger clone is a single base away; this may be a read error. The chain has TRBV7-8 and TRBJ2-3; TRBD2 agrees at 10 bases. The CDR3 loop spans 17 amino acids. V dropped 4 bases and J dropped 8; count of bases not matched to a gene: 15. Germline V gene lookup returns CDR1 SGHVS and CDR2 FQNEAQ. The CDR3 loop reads CASSSSGGAPTPITQYF. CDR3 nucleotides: TGTGCCAGCAGCTCAAGCGGGGGGGCCCCTACCCCTATTACGCAGTATTTT.

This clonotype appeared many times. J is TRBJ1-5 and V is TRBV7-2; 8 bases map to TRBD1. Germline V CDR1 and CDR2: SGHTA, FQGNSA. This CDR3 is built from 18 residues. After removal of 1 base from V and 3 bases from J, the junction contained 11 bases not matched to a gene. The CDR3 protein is CASSLEGEGQGLNQPQHF. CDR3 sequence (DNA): TGTGCCAGCAGCTTAGAAGGAGAAGGACAGGGCCTCAATCAGCCCCAGCATTTT.

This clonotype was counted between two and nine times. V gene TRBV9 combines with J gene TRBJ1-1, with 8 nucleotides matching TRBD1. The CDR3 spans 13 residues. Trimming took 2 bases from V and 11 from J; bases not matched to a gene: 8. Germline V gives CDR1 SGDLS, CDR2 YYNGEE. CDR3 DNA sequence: TGTGCCAGCAGCGTCGATAGACAGGGGCGGGCTTTCTTT. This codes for CASSVDRQGRAFF.

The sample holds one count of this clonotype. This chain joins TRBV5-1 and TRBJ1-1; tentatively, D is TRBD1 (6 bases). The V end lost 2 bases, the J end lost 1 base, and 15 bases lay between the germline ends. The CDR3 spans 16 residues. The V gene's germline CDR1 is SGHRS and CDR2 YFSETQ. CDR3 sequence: CASSFDNRATNTEAFF. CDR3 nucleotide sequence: TGCGCCAGCAGCTTTGACAACAGGGCAACGAACACTGAAGCTTTCTTT.

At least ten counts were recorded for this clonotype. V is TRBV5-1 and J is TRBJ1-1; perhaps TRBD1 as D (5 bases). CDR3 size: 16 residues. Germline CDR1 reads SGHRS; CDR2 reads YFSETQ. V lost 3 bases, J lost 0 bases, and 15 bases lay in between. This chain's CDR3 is CASSSDIGGVNTEAFF. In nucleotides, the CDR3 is TGCGCCAGCAGCTCCGACATTGGAGGGGTGAACACTGAAGCTTTCTTT.

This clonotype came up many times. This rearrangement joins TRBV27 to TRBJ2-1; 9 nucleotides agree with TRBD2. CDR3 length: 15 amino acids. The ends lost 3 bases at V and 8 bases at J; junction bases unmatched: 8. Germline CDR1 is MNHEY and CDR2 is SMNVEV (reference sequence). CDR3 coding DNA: TGTGCCAGCAGTTTGGTTGGCGGGAGGGGATATGAGCAGTTCTTC. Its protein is CASSLVGGRGYEQFF.

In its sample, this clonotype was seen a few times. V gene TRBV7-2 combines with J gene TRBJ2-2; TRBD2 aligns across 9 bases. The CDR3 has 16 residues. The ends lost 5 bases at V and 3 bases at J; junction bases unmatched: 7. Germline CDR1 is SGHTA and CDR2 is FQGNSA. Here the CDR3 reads CASSAAAGGYTGELFF. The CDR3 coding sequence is TGTGCCAGCAGCGCAGCGGCGGGAGGGTACACCGGGGAGCTGTTTTTT.

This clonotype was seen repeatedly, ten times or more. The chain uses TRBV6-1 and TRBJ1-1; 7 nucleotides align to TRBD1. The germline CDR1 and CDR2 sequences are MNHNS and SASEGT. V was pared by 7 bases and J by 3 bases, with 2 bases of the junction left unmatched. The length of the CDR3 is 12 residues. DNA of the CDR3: TGTGCCAGCAACAGGGGTGACACTGAAGCTTTCTTT. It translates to CASNRGDTEAFF.

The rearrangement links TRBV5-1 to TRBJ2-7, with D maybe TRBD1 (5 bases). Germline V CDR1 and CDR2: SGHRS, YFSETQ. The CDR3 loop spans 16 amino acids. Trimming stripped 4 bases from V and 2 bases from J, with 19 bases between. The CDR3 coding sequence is TGCGCCAGCAGCCCCTCCCCAGGGCCCAATACCTACGAGCAGTACTTC. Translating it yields CASSPSPGPNTYEQYF.

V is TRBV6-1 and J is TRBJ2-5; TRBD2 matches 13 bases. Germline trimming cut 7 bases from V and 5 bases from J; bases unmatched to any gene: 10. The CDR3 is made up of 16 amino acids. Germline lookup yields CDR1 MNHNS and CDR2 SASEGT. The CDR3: CASIPGTSGKGETQYF. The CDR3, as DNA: TGTGCCAGCATCCCAGGGACTAGCGGGAAAGGGGAGACCCAGTACTTC.

The CDR3 protein is CSVEVGGGGQPQHF. CDR3 bases: TGCAGCGTTGAAGTGGGGGGGGGCGGTCAGCCCCAGCATTTT. This chain links TRBV29-1 with TRBJ1-5; a weak D match, TRBD1 (6 bases). The CDR3 totals 14 residues. V was shortened by 1 base and J by 6 bases, with 13 bases between the two germline ends. The germline V gene encodes CDR1 SQVTM and CDR2 ANQGSEA. The full variable domain, its missing parts supplied by reference TRBV29-1 and TRBJ1-5, is SAVISQKPSRDICQRGTSLTIQCQVDSQVTMMFWYRQQPGQSLTLIATANQGSEATYESGFVIDKFPISRPNLTFSTLTVSNMSPEDSSIYLCSVEVGGGGQPQHFGDGTRLSIL.

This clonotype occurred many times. The CDR3 bases are TGTGCCAGCAGATACGGACAGGGAACCTACGAGCAGTACTTC. Amino acids: CASRYGQGTYEQYF. This chain joins TRBV12-3 or TRBV12-4 and TRBJ2-7; 8 nucleotides align to TRBD1. V lost 6 bases to trimming and J lost 2 bases; unmatched junction nucleotides: 6. The CDR3 runs 14 residues.

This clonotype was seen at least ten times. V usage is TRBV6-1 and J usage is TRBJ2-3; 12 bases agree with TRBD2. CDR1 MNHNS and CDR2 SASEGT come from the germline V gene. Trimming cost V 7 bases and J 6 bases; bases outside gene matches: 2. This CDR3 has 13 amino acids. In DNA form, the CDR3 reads TGTGCCAGCACAGGGACTAGCGGGGATACGCAGTATTTT. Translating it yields CASTGTSGDTQYF.

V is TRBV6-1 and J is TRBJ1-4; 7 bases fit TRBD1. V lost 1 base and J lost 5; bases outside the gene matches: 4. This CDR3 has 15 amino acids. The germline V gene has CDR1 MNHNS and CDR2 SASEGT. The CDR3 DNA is TGTGCCAGCAGTGAAGGAGACAGGGCGAATGAAAAACTGTTTTTT. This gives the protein CASSEGDRANEKLFF.

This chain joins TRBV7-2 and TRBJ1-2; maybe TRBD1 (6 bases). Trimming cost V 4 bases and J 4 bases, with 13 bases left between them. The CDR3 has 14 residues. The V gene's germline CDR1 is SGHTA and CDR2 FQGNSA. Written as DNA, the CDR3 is TGTGCCAGCAGCTCCGTAAGGGACATCTATGGCTACACCTTC. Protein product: CASSSVRDIYGYTF.

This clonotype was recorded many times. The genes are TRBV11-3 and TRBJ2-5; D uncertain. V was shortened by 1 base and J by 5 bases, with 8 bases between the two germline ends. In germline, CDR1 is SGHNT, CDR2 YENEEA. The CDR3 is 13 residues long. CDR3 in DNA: TGTGCCAGCAGCTTAGGGGTGGAGGAGACCCAGTACTTC. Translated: CASSLGVEETQYF. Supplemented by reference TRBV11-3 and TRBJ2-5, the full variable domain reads EAGVVQSPRYKIIEKKQPVAFWCNPISGHNTLYWYLQNLGQGPELLIRYENEEAVDDSQLPKDRFSAERLKGVDSTLKIQPAELGDSAVYLCASSLGVEETQYFGPGTRLLVL.

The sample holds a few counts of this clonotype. CDR3 protein: CAISESVSGQGYQPQHF. Written as DNA, the CDR3 is TGTGCCATCAGTGAGTCGGTTTCGGGACAGGGGTATCAGCCCCAGCATTTT. The chain carries TRBV10-3 and TRBJ1-5, with 10 bases identical to TRBD1. The germline gives CDR1 ENHRY, CDR2 SYGVKD. This CDR3 has 17 residues. V trimming: 0 bases; J trimming: 5 bases; junction bases outside the gene matches: 7.

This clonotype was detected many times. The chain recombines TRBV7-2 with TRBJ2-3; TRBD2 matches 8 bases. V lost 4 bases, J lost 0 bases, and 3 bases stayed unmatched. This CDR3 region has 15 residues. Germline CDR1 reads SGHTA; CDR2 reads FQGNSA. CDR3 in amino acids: CASSSGLGSTDTQYF. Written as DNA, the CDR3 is TGTGCCAGCAGCTCGGGACTAGGTAGCACAGATACGCAGTATTTT. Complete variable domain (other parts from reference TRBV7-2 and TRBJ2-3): GAGVSQSPSNKVTEKGKDVELRCDPISGHTALYWYRQSLGQGLEFLIYFQGNSAPDKSGLPSDRFSAERTGGSVSTLTIQRTQQEDSAVYLCASSSGLGSTDTQYFGPGTRLTVL.

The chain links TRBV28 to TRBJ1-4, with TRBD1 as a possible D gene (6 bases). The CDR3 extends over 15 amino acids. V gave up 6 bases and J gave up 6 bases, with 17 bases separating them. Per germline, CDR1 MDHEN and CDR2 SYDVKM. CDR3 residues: CASRDTQGPHEKLFF. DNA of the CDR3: TGTGCCAGCAGAGACACACAGGGACCCCATGAAAAACTGTTTTTT.

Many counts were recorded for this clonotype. The CDR3 loop reads CASSLAVLAGENEQFF. The CDR3 DNA reads TGCGCCAGCAGCTTGGCCGTTTTAGCGGGAGAGAATGAGCAGTTCTTC. The chain is built from TRBV5-1 and TRBJ2-1, with 9 bases matching TRBD2. The ends lost 0 bases at V and 7 bases at J; junction bases unmatched: 8. Per the germline V gene, CDR1 is SGHRS and CDR2 is YFSETQ. There are 16 residues in the CDR3.

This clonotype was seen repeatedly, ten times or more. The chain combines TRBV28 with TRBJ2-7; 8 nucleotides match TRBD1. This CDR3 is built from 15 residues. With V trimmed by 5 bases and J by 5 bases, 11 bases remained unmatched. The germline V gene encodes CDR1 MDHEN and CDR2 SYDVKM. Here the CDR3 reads CASSLGDRNPNEQYF. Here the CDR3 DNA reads TGTGCCAGCAGTCTAGGGGACAGGAACCCTAACGAGCAGTACTTC.

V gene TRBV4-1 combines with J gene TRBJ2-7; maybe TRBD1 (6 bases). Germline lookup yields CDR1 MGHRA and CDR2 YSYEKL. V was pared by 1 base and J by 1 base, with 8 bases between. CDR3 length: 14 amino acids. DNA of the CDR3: TGCGCCAGCAGCCAAGTTCAGGGGTCCTACGAGCAGTACTTC. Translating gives CASSQVQGSYEQYF.

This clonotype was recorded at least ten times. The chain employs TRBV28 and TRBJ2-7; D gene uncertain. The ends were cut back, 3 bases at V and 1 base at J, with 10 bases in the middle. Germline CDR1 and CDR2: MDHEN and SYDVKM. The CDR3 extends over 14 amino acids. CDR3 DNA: TGTGCCAGCAGTTTTCAACATGAGTCCTACGAGCAGTACTTC. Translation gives CASSFQHESYEQYF.

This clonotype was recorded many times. In DNA form, the CDR3 reads TGCAGCGCCGCACTAGCGGGAGGATCAGAGACCCAGTACTTC. Amino acids: CSAALAGGSETQYF. V is TRBV29-1 and J is TRBJ2-5, with 12 bases identical to TRBD2. The CDR3 is made up of 14 amino acids. Germline lookup yields CDR1 SQVTM and CDR2 ANQGSEA. The junction had 7 bases not matched to a gene; V was cut back by 7 bases and J by 4 bases.

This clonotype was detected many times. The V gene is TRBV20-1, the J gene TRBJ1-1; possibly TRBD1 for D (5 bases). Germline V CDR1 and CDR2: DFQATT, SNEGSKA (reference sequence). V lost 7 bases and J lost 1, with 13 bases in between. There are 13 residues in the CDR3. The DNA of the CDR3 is TGCAGTGTTATGGGACGGACGAACACTGAAGCTTTCTTT. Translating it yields CSVMGRTNTEAFF.

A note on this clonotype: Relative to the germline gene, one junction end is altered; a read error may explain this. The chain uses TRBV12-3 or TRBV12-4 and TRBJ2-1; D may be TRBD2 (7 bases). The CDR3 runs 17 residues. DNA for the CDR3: TGTGCCAGCATTTTAGGGGGAGGGTCTCACTCCTACAATGAGCAGTTCTTC. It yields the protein CASILGGGSHSYNEQFF.